One and the same sample provided the 24 T cell receptor beta chains below, sequenced in a study of blood T cell repertoires in COVID-19. Assay: immunoSEQ multiplex PCR; the TCRdb copy retains only in-frame clones and omits some. The sample lists 60,000 to 70,000 clones; 84% were seen once. The sample was peripheral blood. These receptors all stem from a middle-aged man with active COVID-19.

The chain uses TRBV19 and TRBJ1-1; D unclear. CDR1 LNHDA and CDR2 SQIVND come from the germline V gene (reference sequence). Trimming removed 3 bases at V and 4 bases at J, with 12 bases between. This CDR3 comprises 14 residues. The CDR3 loop is CASSIRGRGTEAFF. DNA for the CDR3: TGTGCCAGTAGTATCCGAGGGAGAGGCACTGAAGCTTTCTTT.

V usage is TRBV20-1 and J usage is TRBJ2-3; no reliable D call. From germline, CDR1 is DFQATT and CDR2 SNEGSKA (reference sequence). This CDR3 is 11 amino acids long. V was clipped by 6 bases and J by 7 bases, with 11 bases between them. The CDR3 spells CSARIRNTQYF. CDR3 DNA sequence: TGCAGTGCCAGGATTCGGAATACGCAGTATTTT.

The chain is built from TRBV5-4 and TRBJ2-7, with D perhaps matching TRBD2 (7 bases). V was shortened by 4 bases and J by 7 bases, with 21 bases between the two germline ends. This CDR3 spans 15 amino acids. Germline V lookup: CDR1 SGHNT, CDR2 YYREEE (reference sequence). The CDR3 loop reads CASSKGGNLDGEQYF. CDR3 coding DNA: TGTGCCAGCAGCAAGGGGGGGAATCTGGATGGAGAGCAGTACTTC.

The rearrangement joins TRBV4-1 to TRBJ2-1, with TRBD2 matching 8 bases. In germline, CDR1 is MGHRA, CDR2 YSYEKL. The CDR3 consists of 16 residues. Unmatched junction bases numbered 8, after V lost 0 bases and J lost 7 bases. CDR3 sequence reads: CASSQEWLAGGNEQFF. The CDR3 DNA follows: TGCGCCAGCAGCCAAGAATGGCTAGCGGGTGGAAATGAGCAGTTCTTC.

The V gene is TRBV4-1, the J gene TRBJ1-4, with 8 bases that match TRBD1. The germline V gene has CDR1 MGHRA and CDR2 YSYEKL. Unmatched junction bases numbered 2, after V lost 0 bases and J lost 5 bases. The CDR3 totals 15 residues. CDR3 amino acids: CASSQDTGGNEKLFF. The DNA of the CDR3 is TGCGCCAGCAGCCAAGATACAGGGGGAAATGAAAAACTGTTTTTT.

This rearrangement joins TRBV6-2 or TRBV6-3 to TRBJ1-1, with TRBD1 matching over 8 bases. The J segment lost 7 bases and the V segment lost 0 bases, leaving 1 base of the junction unmatched. In germline, CDR1 is MNHEY, CDR2 SVGEGT. This CDR3 region has 13 residues. The CDR3 region has the DNA TGTGCCAGCAGTTACTCGGACAGGGATGAAGCTTTCTTT. Its protein is CASSYSDRDEAFF.

This rearrangement joins TRBV29-1 to TRBJ2-5; perhaps TRBD2 as D (6 bases). Germline V lookup: CDR1 SQVTM, CDR2 ANQGSEA. The CDR3 contains 12 residues. V lost 7 bases to trimming and J lost 3 bases, with 12 bases between them. Here the CDR3 DNA reads TGCAGCGCCGGGACTGTAGAAGAGACCCAGTACTTC. It translates to CSAGTVEETQYF.

J is TRBJ1-1 and V is TRBV25-1; 8 bases match TRBD1. Germline CDR1 MGHDK, CDR2 SYGVNS. The CDR3 length is 14 residues. Trimming at V came to 5 bases and at J to 4 bases, leaving 6 bases not matched to a gene. CDR3 sequence: CASSRTGYVTEAFF. The CDR3 nucleotides read TGTGCCAGCAGTCGGACAGGGTACGTCACTGAAGCTTTCTTT.

This sequence joins TRBV3-1 (or the pseudogene TRBV3-2) and TRBJ2-6; possibly TRBD1 for D (6 bases). The CDR3 spans 16 residues. V lost 6 bases to trimming and J lost 0 bases, with 12 bases between them. Germline V lookup: CDR1 LGHDT, CDR2 YNNKEL (reference sequence). The CDR3 DNA reads as TGTGCCAGCAGTCGACAGGTTGTCTCTGGGGCCAACGTCCTGACTTTC. It is translated as CASSRQVVSGANVLTF.

This clone was observed once. The chain joins TRBV13 to TRBJ2-1, with 7 bases identical to TRBD1. The CDR3 length is 15 residues. V gave up 0 bases and J gave up 7 bases; unmatched junction bases: 6. Looked up from germline, CDR1 is PRHDT and CDR2 is FYEKMQ (reference sequence). The CDR3 reads CASSLGGQRTNEQFF. The DNA for the CDR3 is TGTGCCAGCAGCTTAGGGGGACAGCGGACAAATGAGCAGTTCTTC.

This chain links TRBV19 with TRBJ2-7; D unresolved. CDR3 length equals 13 residues. Looked up from germline, CDR1 is LNHDA and CDR2 is SQIVND (reference sequence). The ends were cut back, 3 bases at V and 0 bases at J, with 6 bases in the middle. The CDR3 DNA reads as TGTGCCAGTAGTATTGTATTCTCCTACGAGCAGTACTTC. Residues: CASSIVFSYEQYF.

The chain uses TRBV15 and TRBJ2-3, with a tentative D call TRBD1 (5 bases). Per germline, CDR1 LNHNV and CDR2 YYDKDF (reference sequence). Trimming pared 1 base from V and 6 bases from J, leaving 11 bases between. The CDR3 has 14 amino acids. The CDR3 sequence: CATSRGRGGDTQYF. The CDR3 bases are TGTGCCACCAGCAGAGGAAGGGGTGGGGATACGCAGTATTTT.

This rearrangement joins TRBV3-1 (or the pseudogene TRBV3-2) to TRBJ2-7, with TRBD2 matching 7 bases. Germline-derived CDR1 and CDR2 are LGHDT and YNNKEL (reference sequence). The CDR3 sequence is 13 residues long. V shed 4 bases, J shed 0 bases, and the junction held 0 bases outside the gene matches. The CDR3 sequence is CASSREGSYEQYF. CDR3 nucleotides: TGTGCCAGCAGCCGGGAGGGCTCCTACGAGCAGTACTTC.

The chain carries TRBV7-8 and TRBJ1-1; D unclear. The germline V gene has CDR1 SGHVS and CDR2 FQNEAQ. The V end was cut by 1 base, the J end by 8 bases, with 14 bases between. This CDR3 has 14 amino acids. The CDR3 is CASSLVFGDPEAFF. CDR3 DNA sequence: TGTGCCAGCAGCTTAGTATTCGGGGATCCCGAAGCTTTCTTT.

This clone was recorded a few times. The chain recombines TRBV6-2 or TRBV6-3 with TRBJ2-1, with 7 bases aligning to TRBD1. Germline CDR1 and CDR2: MNHEY and SVGEGT. This CDR3 spans 18 amino acids. V lost 3 bases and J lost 5; bases outside the gene matches: 16. CDR3 DNA: TGTGCCAGCAGTTATTCCCCCCCGGACAGGATTCATGACAATGAGCAGTTCTTC. This encodes CASSYSPPDRIHDNEQFF.

CDR3 in amino acids: CASSYGGRGYTF. The CDR3 DNA is TGTGCCAGCAGCTATGGGGGCCGCGGCTACACCTTC. The chain joins TRBV7-8 to TRBJ1-2; weak D call: TRBD1 (6 bases). Germline lookup yields CDR1 SGHVS and CDR2 FQNEAQ. V lost 4 bases, J lost 8 bases, and 11 bases lay in between. This CDR3 region has 12 residues.

This chain uses TRBV13 with TRBJ2-7; 9 bases match TRBD1. Trimming cost V 5 bases and J 3 bases; bases outside gene matches: 2. This CDR3 comprises 13 residues. CDR1 is PRHDT, CDR2 FYEKMQ, per germline (reference sequence). The CDR3: CASSQGQGYEQYF. The CDR3 coding sequence is TGTGCCAGCAGCCAGGGACAGGGCTACGAGCAGTACTTC. The complete variable domain, with remaining parts taken from reference TRBV13 and TRBJ2-7, reads AAGVIQSPRHLIKEKRETATLKCYPIPRHDTVYWYQQGPGQDPQFLISFYEKMQSDKGSIPDRFSAQQFSDYHSELNMSSLELGDSALYFCASSQGQGYEQYFGPGTRLTVT.

The rearrangement uses TRBV5-1 and TRBJ2-4, with a weak D call TRBD2 (5 bases). The CDR3 sequence is 15 residues long. V lost 0 bases, J lost 3 bases, and 10 bases lay in between. Germline lookup yields CDR1 SGHRS and CDR2 YFSETQ. The CDR3 loop reads CASSLAGEHKNIQYF. The DNA for the CDR3 is TGCGCCAGCAGCTTGGCTGGGGAGCACAAAAACATTCAGTACTTC. The whole variable domain, remainder taken from reference TRBV5-1 and TRBJ2-4, is KAGVTQTPRYLIKTRGQQVTLSCSPISGHRSVSWYQQTPGQGLQFLFEYFSETQRNKGNFPGRFSGRQFSNSRSEMNVSTLELGDSALYLCASSLAGEHKNIQYFGAGTRLSVL.

This clone has just a few counts. The chain links TRBV9 to TRBJ2-7, with 13 bases matching TRBD2. Germline lookup yields CDR1 SGDLS and CDR2 YYNGEE. V trimming: 4 bases; J trimming: 2 bases; junction bases outside the gene matches: 6. CDR3 length: 16 amino acids. CDR3 DNA sequence: TGTGCCAGCAGCACGACTAGCGGGGGGCCCACCTACGAGCAGTACTTC. Protein: CASSTTSGGPTYEQYF.

The chain couples TRBV5-1 to TRBJ1-2; D is unclear. The V end was cut by 0 bases, the J end by 7 bases, with 7 bases between. The V gene's germline CDR1 is SGHRS and CDR2 YFSETQ. The CDR3 consists of 12 residues. CDR3 in amino acids: CASSLDSAGYTF. CDR3 DNA sequence: TGCGCCAGCAGCTTGGACAGTGCTGGCTACACCTTC. Filled out from reference TRBV5-1 and TRBJ1-2, the complete variable domain reads KAGVTQTPRYLIKTRGQQVTLSCSPISGHRSVSWYQQTPGQGLQFLFEYFSETQRNKGNFPGRFSGRQFSNSRSEMNVSTLELGDSALYLCASSLDSAGYTFGSGTRLTVV.

The J gene is TRBJ2-7, the V gene TRBV20-1; 12 positions agree with TRBD1. Germline lookup yields CDR1 DFQATT and CDR2 SNEGSKA (reference sequence). CDR3 length: 14 amino acids. With 3 bases clipped from V and 6 bases from J, the junction kept 6 bases outside the gene matches. CDR3 sequence (DNA): TGCAGTGCTAGTCTCCGGGACAGGGGGCTCGAGCAGTACTTC. Its protein product is CSASLRDRGLEQYF.

This clone is labeled medium-sized. The V call is TRBV19, the J call TRBJ1-6, with D possibly TRBD1 on 6 matching bases. CDR1 is LNHDA, CDR2 SQIVND, per germline (reference sequence). With 10 bases removed from V and 5 bases from J, the gap between germline ends came to 18 bases. The CDR3 covers 15 residues. CDR3 coding DNA: TGTGCCACCACGGAGAACAGGGCCGATAATTCACCCCTCCACTTT. It specifies CATTENRADNSPLHF.

This clone has only one observation. V usage is TRBV10-3 and J usage is TRBJ2-1; possible D gene TRBD1, 5 bases. Looked up from germline, CDR1 is ENHRY and CDR2 is SYGVKD. Trimming removed 9 bases at V and 0 bases at J, with 18 bases between. The CDR3 loop spans 16 amino acids. CDR3 residues: CAIGARRFSSYNEQFF. CDR3 nucleotides: TGTGCCATAGGGGCCAGACGGTTCAGCTCCTACAATGAGCAGTTCTTC.

The chain uses TRBV5-5 and TRBJ2-1; 9 bases are shared with TRBD1. The V gene end was trimmed by 5 bases and the J gene end by 4 bases; junction bases not matched to a gene: 4. Germline CDR1 is SGHKS and CDR2 is YYEKEE (reference sequence). CDR3 length: 14 residues. CDR3 amino acids: CASRPGTGYNEQFF. Here the CDR3 DNA reads TGTGCCAGCAGACCGGGGACAGGGTACAATGAGCAGTTCTTC.